This is a list of T cell receptor beta chains from one sample in a study of Ad26.COV2.S vaccination and SARS-CoV-2 variants. Measured with immunoSEQ multiplex PCR; TCRdb has only the in-frame clones, and not every one. The table has about 440,000 clones, 80% to 95% seen once. Sequenced here: peripheral blood, sampled in a trial of Ad26.COV2.S vaccine versus placebo. These receptors originate from a person between 18 and 59 years old who received the Ad26.COV2.S COVID-19 vaccine or a placebo. CDR3s include the opening cysteine and the closing phenylalanine or tryptophan. Each record gives: J gene, D gene, clone size, V gene, CDR3 protein, CDR3 DNA. The D gene is left open where the match is weak. Some rows have no size entry. The others give once, few or many, or a class for an expanded clone.

>TRBJ1-4|NA|NA|TRBV10-1
CASTRPLIRDKLFF
TGCGCCAGCACTCGCCCCTTAATACGGGATAAACTGTTTTTT
>TRBJ2-7|TRBD2|NA|TRBV4-2
CASSHQTSGDSYEQYF
TGTGCCAGCAGCCATCAGACTAGCGGAGACTCCTACGAGCAGTACTTC
>TRBJ2-7|TRBD2|NA|TRBV27
CASSPLAGGSYEQYF
TGTGCCAGCAGTCCTCTAGCGGGAGGATCCTACGAGCAGTACTTC
>TRBJ2-3|NA|NA|TRBV19
CASNERIRTDTQYF
TGTGCCAGTAATGAACGGATCCGCACAGATACGCAGTATTTT
>TRBJ1-2|NA|NA|TRBV7-9
CASSLDSYGYTF
TGTGCCAGCAGCTTGGATTCATATGGCTACACCTTC
>TRBJ2-5|TRBD1|NA|TRBV19
CASSIDRVAETQYF
TGTGCCAGTAGTATCGACAGGGTAGCCGAGACCCAGTACTTC
>TRBJ1-1|NA|few|TRBV4-1
CASSQESQSRRNTEAFF
TGCGCCAGCAGCCAAGAGAGTCAGAGCAGACGGAACACTGAAGCTTTCTTT
>TRBJ1-2|NA|few|TRBV10-3
CAISGQLATAYGYTF
TGTGCCATCAGTGGACAATTAGCGACAGCCTATGGCTACACCTTC
>TRBJ2-1|NA|NA|TRBV9
CASSADGYSSYNEQFF
TGTGCCAGCAGCGCAGACGGATACAGCTCCTACAATGAGCAGTTCTTC
>TRBJ2-3|TRBD2|NA|TRBV4-3
CASSQGTSGRADTQYF
TGCGCCAGCAGCCAAGGGACTAGCGGGAGAGCAGATACGCAGTATTTT
>TRBJ2-2|NA|NA|TRBV9
CASSSLPTGAGELFF
TGTGCCAGCAGCTCCCTCCCGACGGGGGCCGGGGAGCTGTTTTTT
>TRBJ2-7|NA|NA|TRBV27
CASSLNYEQYF
TGTGCCAGCAGTCTTAACTACGAGCAGTACTTC
>TRBJ1-4|NA|NA|TRBV28
CASSLGGLNEKLFF
TGTGCCAGCAGTTTAGGAGGGCTTAATGAAAAACTGTTTTTT
>TRBJ2-5|NA|NA|TRBV21-1
CASSRDRGLETQYF
TGTGCCAGCAGCAGGGACAGGGGGCTAGAGACCCAGTACTTC
>TRBJ2-6|NA|NA|TRBV10-3
CAISESEGLSSGANVLTF
TGTGCCATCAGTGAGTCGGAGGGGCTAAGCTCTGGGGCCAACGTCCTGACTTTC
>TRBJ2-1|NA|NA|TRBV7-9
CASSSPGHRYNEQFF
TGTGCCAGCAGCTCACCGGGACACCGCTACAATGAGCAGTTCTTC
>TRBJ2-3|TRBD2|NA|TRBV6-1
CASSQGLAGVSDTQYF
TGTGCCAGCAGTCAAGGACTAGCGGGAGTATCAGATACGCAGTATTTT
>TRBJ2-7|NA|NA|TRBV9
CASSVGDGSSYEQYF
TGTGCCAGCAGCGTAGGAGACGGGAGCTCCTACGAGCAGTACTTC
>TRBJ1-4|NA|few|TRBV12-2
CASRLGEKLFF
TGTGCAAGTCGCTTAGGAGAAAAACTGTTTTTT
>TRBJ2-7|NA|NA|TRBV2
CASSEGTGRGEQYF
TGTGCCAGCAGTGAAGGGACAGGGAGGGGCGAGCAGTACTTC
>TRBJ2-1|NA|once|TRBV9
CASSVAGSGAEQFF
TGTGCCAGCAGCGTAGCGGGAAGTGGGGCTGAGCAGTTCTTC
>TRBJ2-1|TRBD2|NA|TRBV7-6
CASSLASSGRPVDEQFF
TGTGCCAGCAGCTTAGCATCTAGCGGGAGGCCAGTCGATGAGCAGTTCTTC
>TRBJ2-7|TRBD2|NA|TRBV9
CASSVMSGSKFNEQYF
TGTGCCAGCAGCGTAATGAGCGGGAGTAAGTTCAACGAGCAGTACTTC
>TRBJ2-7|NA|NA|TRBV6-1
CASSEAGRGGYEQYF
TGTGCCAGCAGTGAAGCGGGTCGCGGAGGCTACGAGCAGTACTTC
>TRBJ2-2|TRBD2|NA|TRBV19
CASSIDLWKAGGISGELFF
TGTGCCAGTAGTATAGATCTATGGAAAGCGGGAGGGATTTCCGGGGAGCTGTTTTTT
>TRBJ1-2|NA|NA|TRBV28
CASSLRVSYGYTF
TGTGCCAGCAGTCTCAGGGTTTCCTATGGCTACACCTTC
>TRBJ2-7|TRBD2|NA|TRBV9
CASSPHGGASGTYEQYF
TGTGCCAGCAGCCCCCACGGGGGGGCTAGCGGAACCTACGAGCAGTACTTC
>TRBJ2-5|TRBD2|NA|TRBV7-3
CASSLNAGGLETQYF
TGTGCCAGCAGCTTAAATGCGGGAGGCTTGGAGACCCAGTACTTC
>TRBJ2-1|TRBD2|NA|TRBV6-5
CASARTSGSGEQFF
TGTGCCAGCGCCCGGACTAGCGGGAGCGGTGAGCAGTTCTTC
>TRBJ2-7|NA|NA|TRBV7-6
CASSSAFRGTYEQYF
TGTGCCAGCAGCTCTGCCTTTAGGGGCACCTACGAGCAGTACTTC
>TRBJ2-2|NA|NA|TRBV19
CASTPWGRLDGELFF
TGTGCCAGTACCCCGTGGGGGAGGCTCGACGGGGAGCTGTTTTTT
>TRBJ2-6|NA|NA|TRBV14
CASSLRLSSGANVLTF
TGTGCCAGCAGCCTTAGACTGAGCTCTGGGGCCAACGTCCTGACTTTC
>TRBJ2-2|TRBD1|many|TRBV19
CASKAGGDTGELFF
TGTGCCAGTAAGGCAGGGGGCGACACCGGGGAGCTGTTTTTT
>TRBJ2-5|TRBD2|NA|TRBV27
CASSFHWTSGTETQYF
TGTGCCAGCAGTTTCCACTGGACTAGCGGGACCGAGACCCAGTACTTC
>TRBJ1-1|NA|NA|TRBV5-6
CASRAAGATEAFF
TGTGCCAGCAGGGCAGCAGGGGCGACTGAAGCTTTCTTT
>TRBJ2-3|NA|NA|TRBV28
CASSRDIYTQYF
TGTGCCAGCAGTCGGGACATTTATACGCAGTATTTT
>TRBJ2-7|NA|NA|TRBV6-5
CASRPYGGLQEQYF
TGTGCCAGCAGGCCATATGGGGGACTCCAGGAGCAGTACTTC
>TRBJ1-6|NA|NA|TRBV7-2
CASSPQGFNSPLHF
TGTGCCAGCAGTCCTCAGGGTTTTAATTCACCCCTCCACTTT
>TRBJ2-5|TRBD2|NA|TRBV7-3
CASSLGGTTKTQYF
TGTGCCAGCAGCTTAGGAGGGACTACGAAGACCCAGTACTTC
>TRBJ1-1|NA|NA|TRBV10-3
CAISESGVFEAFF
TGTGCCATCAGTGAGTCGGGGGTGTTTGAAGCTTTCTTT
>TRBJ2-7|NA|NA|TRBV3-1/TRBV3-2
CASSPEVRGLTSYEQYF
TGTGCCAGCAGCCCTGAAGTACGCGGGCTAACCTCCTACGAGCAGTACTTC
>TRBJ1-2|NA|NA|TRBV6-5
CASSYEGRGGYTF
TGTGCCAGCAGTTACGAGGGACGGGGTGGCTACACCTTC
>TRBJ1-5|NA|NA|TRBV19
CASSMGRNSNQPQHF
TGTGCCAGTAGTATGGGAAGGAATAGCAATCAGCCCCAGCATTTT
>TRBJ2-2|TRBD2|NA|TRBV5-8
CASSLSRLAGVTGELFF
TGTGCCAGCAGCTTGTCCCGACTAGCGGGAGTCACCGGGGAGCTGTTTTTT
>TRBJ1-5|NA|few|TRBV19
CASRPVGNQPQHF
TGTGCCAGTAGGCCCGTGGGGAATCAGCCCCAGCATTTT
>TRBJ1-5|TRBD1|few|TRBV5-3
CARSCVVKDRSANQPQHF
TGTGCCAGAAGCTGTGTGGTCAAGGACAGGAGCGCCAATCAGCCCCAGCATTTT
>TRBJ2-3|NA|NA|TRBV10-3
CAITGGDDTQYF
TGTGCCATCACTGGGGGAGACGATACGCAGTATTTT
>TRBJ2-5|NA|NA|TRBV11-3
CASSQTFQETQYF
TGTGCCAGCAGCCAGACTTTCCAAGAGACCCAGTACTTC
>TRBJ2-7|NA|NA|TRBV6-2/TRBV6-3
CASRPDNAGDEQYF
TGTGCCAGCAGGCCTGACAACGCCGGGGATGAGCAGTACTTC
>TRBJ2-5|TRBD2|NA|TRBV5-4
CASSLDVSGTWETQYF
TGTGCCAGCAGCTTGGACGTAAGCGGGACGTGGGAGACCCAGTACTTC
>TRBJ2-5|NA|NA|TRBV28
CASSFERAGETQYF
TGTGCCAGCAGTTTTGAGCGGGCGGGAGAGACCCAGTACTTC
>TRBJ2-3|NA|NA|TRBV10-3
CAISESQFTDTQYF
TGTGCCATCAGTGAGTCGCAGTTCACAGATACGCAGTATTTT
>TRBJ2-5|TRBD2|NA|TRBV7-2
CASSLGRLAGGGETQYF
TGTGCCAGCAGCTTAGGGAGACTAGCGGGAGGCGGGGAGACCCAGTACTTC
>TRBJ2-6|NA|many|TRBV7-2
CASSLVEGAISGANVLTF
TGTGCCAGCAGCTTAGTGGAAGGTGCCATCTCTGGGGCCAACGTCCTGACTTTC
>TRBJ2-3|NA|NA|TRBV19
CASSIGTISTDTQYF
TGTGCCAGTAGTATCGGGACGATTAGCACAGATACGCAGTATTTT
>TRBJ1-6|NA|NA|TRBV29-1
CSVGEGDNSPLHF
TGCAGCGTCGGGGAGGGAGATAATTCACCCCTCCACTTT
>TRBJ1-3|NA|NA|TRBV19
CASSEGWAGNTIYF
TGTGCCAGTAGTGAGGGATGGGCTGGAAACACCATATATTTT
>TRBJ2-4|NA|few|TRBV2
CASNKRVAKNIQYF
TGTGCCAGCAATAAGCGCGTAGCCAAAAACATTCAGTACTTC
>TRBJ2-7|TRBD2|NA|TRBV20-1
CSASEASGFHEQYF
TGCAGTGCTAGTGAGGCTAGCGGGTTCCACGAGCAGTACTTC
>TRBJ2-2|NA|once|TRBV6-2/TRBV6-3
CASSYSLGRENTGELFF
TGTGCCAGCAGTTACTCGCTTGGGCGGGAGAACACCGGGGAGCTGTTTTTT